The 29 T cell receptor beta chains below come from one sample, sequenced in a study of control samples from healthy donors and cancer patients. Assay used: immunoSEQ multiplex PCR; TCRdb lists only in-frame clones, some missing. The table has about 110,000 clones, approximately 90% seen once. Specimen: blood. The receptors originated from a woman aged 18 to 35 in good health.

Only one count was recorded for this clone. Other nucleotide sequences from this sample produce the same CDR3. V and J are TRBV20-1 and TRBJ2-2; TRBD1 agrees at 7 bases. V gave up 3 bases and J gave up 0 bases; unmatched junction bases: 4. This CDR3 has 15 amino acids. Per germline, CDR1 DFQATT and CDR2 SNEGSKA (reference sequence). Written as DNA, the CDR3 is TGCAGTGCTAGTAGACAGGGCGCGAACACCGGGGAGCTGTTTTTT. It yields the protein CSASRQGANTGELFF.

The chain couples TRBV28 to TRBJ2-7, with 9 bases matching TRBD1. The length of the CDR3 is 15 residues. Trimming removed 4 bases from V and 2 bases from J; junction bases left unmatched: 6. Germline values: CDR1 MDHEN, CDR2 SYDVKM. For the CDR3, the DNA is TGTGCCAGCAGTTCAACCGGGACAGGGACCTACGAGCAGTACTTC. Its translation is CASSSTGTGTYEQYF. Variable domain in full (rest from reference TRBV28 and TRBJ2-7): DVKVTQSSRYLVKRTGEKVFLECVQDMDHENMFWYRQDPGLGLRLIYFSYDVKMKEKGDIPEGYSVSREKKERFSLILESASTNQTSMYLCASSSTGTGTYEQYFGPGTRLTVT.

The chain carries TRBV7-8 and TRBJ2-3; 8 bases align to TRBD1. The ends lost 3 bases at V and 1 base at J; junction bases unmatched: 6. The germline CDR1 and CDR2 sequences are SGHVS and FQNEAQ. This CDR3 has 16 residues. CDR3 nucleotides: TGTGCCAGCAGCTTTCCCGGGACAGGCTGCACAGATACGCAGTATTTT. Its translation: CASSFPGTGCTDTQYF.

As DNA, the CDR3 is TGCGCCAGCAGCCCGGGGTGGAACTCTGGGGCCAACGTCCTGACTTTC. Its protein is CASSPGWNSGANVLTF. The chain uses TRBV10-2 and TRBJ2-6, with D tentatively TRBD2 (5 bases). CDR3 length equals 16 residues. Trimming pared 6 bases from V and 0 bases from J, leaving 12 bases between. CDR1 WSHSY and CDR2 SAAADI come from the germline V gene.

The chain recombines TRBV11-2 with TRBJ1-3, with D tentatively TRBD1 (5 bases). From germline, CDR1 is SGHAT and CDR2 FQNNGV. The CDR3 has 14 residues. V was shortened by 3 bases and J by 3 bases, with 9 bases between the two germline ends. This chain's CDR3 is CASSLSGIGNTIYF. The CDR3 coding sequence is TGTGCCAGCAGCTTGTCAGGGATTGGAAACACCATATATTTT.

J is TRBJ2-7 and V is TRBV5-8; D perhaps matches TRBD1 (6 bases). The CDR3 spans 15 residues. Germline-derived CDR1 and CDR2 are SGHTS and YDEGEE. The germline V and J ends were trimmed by 7 bases and 5 bases, with 22 bases remaining between them. The CDR3 is CASGGTGTYFHEQYF. For the CDR3, the DNA is TGTGCCAGCGGGGGAACCGGGACATATTTCCACGAGCAGTACTTC. The variable domain in full, completed from reference TRBV5-8 and TRBJ2-7, reads EAGVTQSPTHLIKTRGQQATLRCSPISGHTSVYWYQQALGLGLQFLLWYDEGEERNRGNFPPRFSGRQFPNYSSELNVNALELEDSALYLCASGGTGTYFHEQYFGPGTRLTVT.

The chain is built from TRBV6-5 and TRBJ2-2; TRBD2 is a possible D gene (6 bases). Germline V CDR1 and CDR2: MNHEY, SVGAGI. The V end lost 4 bases, the J end lost 4 bases, and 13 bases lay between the germline ends. The CDR3 has 15 amino acids. Written as DNA, the CDR3 is TGTGCCAGCAGTTCTCGTGTGGGGGGCACCGGGGAGCTGTTTTTT. Amino acids: CASSSRVGGTGELFF.

The chain joins TRBV28 to TRBJ2-7, with 9 bases lining up with TRBD2. CDR3 length: 15 residues. Trimming cost V 6 bases and J 0 bases; bases outside gene matches: 6. Germline CDR1 is MDHEN and CDR2 is SYDVKM. The CDR3 nucleotides read TGTGCCAGCAGAACCGGGACTAGCACCTCCTACGAGCAGTACTTC. Translating it yields CASRTGTSTSYEQYF.

The chain combines TRBV5-4 with TRBJ1-1; 10 bases fit TRBD1. V lost 2 bases, J lost 4 bases, and 5 bases stayed unmatched. Germline V CDR1 and CDR2: SGHNT, YYREEE (reference sequence). The CDR3 runs 15 residues. The CDR3 nucleotides are TGTGCCAGCAGCTTATCAAGACAGGGGGCCACTGAAGCTTTCTTT. Protein product: CASSLSRQGATEAFF.

The rearrangement joins TRBV11-2 to TRBJ1-1, with D hard to call. Germline lookup yields CDR1 SGHAT and CDR2 FQNNGV. The CDR3 runs 15 residues. Trimming took 1 base from V and 1 from J, leaving 10 bases between them. The CDR3 region has the DNA TGTGCCAGCAGCTTAGGGGCCTCAGGGAACACTGAAGCTTTCTTT. This sequence encodes CASSLGASGNTEAFF.

This chain joins TRBV28 and TRBJ1-1, with TRBD1 matching 8 bases. The CDR3 is 14 amino acids. Germline V CDR1 and CDR2: MDHEN, SYDVKM. Germline trimming cut 3 bases from V and 11 bases from J; bases unmatched to any gene: 11. CDR3 nucleotide sequence: TGTGCCAGCAGTTTGTTTCGCAGGGGGCGCGGGGCTTTCTTT. Amino acid sequence: CASSLFRRGRGAFF. Supplemented by reference TRBV28 and TRBJ1-1, the full variable domain reads DVKVTQSSRYLVKRTGEKVFLECVQDMDHENMFWYRQDPGLGLRLIYFSYDVKMKEKGDIPEGYSVSREKKERFSLILESASTNQTSMYLCASSLFRRGRGAFFGQGTRLTVV.

This clone has a single count. The chain employs TRBV6-2 or TRBV6-3 and TRBJ2-2; D unresolved. The CDR3 totals 15 residues. With 2 bases removed from V and 1 base from J, the gap between germline ends came to 8 bases. Germline CDR1 MNHEY, CDR2 SVGEGT. The chain's CDR3 is CASSYGVENTGELFF. CDR3 nucleotide sequence: TGTGCCAGCAGTTACGGGGTCGAGAACACCGGGGAGCTGTTTTTT.

The chain joins TRBV30 to TRBJ2-3; unclear D gene. Germline V CDR1 and CDR2: GTSNPN, SVGIG (reference sequence). The germline V and J ends were trimmed by 0 bases and 7 bases, with 11 bases remaining between them. The CDR3 covers 13 residues. CDR3 protein: CAWSVTLGNTQYF. DNA of the CDR3: TGTGCCTGGAGTGTAACATTAGGGAATACGCAGTATTTT.

This chain links TRBV6-1 with TRBJ2-5; D may be TRBD2 (5 bases). Germline loops: CDR1 MNHNS, CDR2 SASEGT. Deletions cut 3 bases from V and 1 base from J, with 9 bases between. The CDR3 is 14 residues long. The CDR3 sequence: CASSDELVQETQYF. The CDR3 DNA sequence: TGTGCCAGCAGTGATGAACTAGTCCAAGAGACCCAGTACTTC.

J is TRBJ2-1 and V is TRBV30; D is possibly TRBD2 (5 bases). Germline CDR1 reads GTSNPN; CDR2 reads SVGIG (reference sequence). Trimming took off 0 bases at V and 0 bases at J, with 9 bases between the two ends. The CDR3 is made up of 15 amino acids. The CDR3 region has the DNA TGTGCCTGGAGTGTACTCGGGGACTCCTACAATGAGCAGTTCTTC. Translated: CAWSVLGDSYNEQFF.

The V gene is TRBV4-3, the J gene TRBJ1-5, with no clear D. Per the germline V gene, CDR1 is LGHNA and CDR2 is YSLEER. V lost 1 base and J lost 0, with 7 bases in between. The CDR3 sequence is 15 residues long. The CDR3 DNA is TGCGCCAGCAGCCAAGCAGCGGCTAGCAATCAGCCCCAGCATTTT. It translates to CASSQAAASNQPQHF.

The rearrangement joins TRBV10-3 to TRBJ1-1, with D tentatively TRBD1 (5 bases). Germline assignment: CDR1 ENHRY and CDR2 SYGVKD. V gave up 7 bases and J gave up 11 bases, with 14 bases separating them. The CDR3 has 11 amino acids. The CDR3 DNA reads as TGTGCCATCAAGGGGCCAGGGTTGGCTTTCTTT. It yields the protein CAIKGPGLAFF.

This sequence joins TRBV30 and TRBJ2-7; D is perhaps TRBD1 (5 bases). V was pared by 7 bases and J by 1 base, with 14 bases between. The CDR3 is 13 amino acids. The germline V gene encodes CDR1 GTSNPN and CDR2 SVGIG (reference sequence). CDR3 region: CALTTRGSYEQYF. Written as DNA, the CDR3 is TGTGCCTTGACGACAAGGGGTTCCTACGAGCAGTACTTC.

The chain recombines TRBV11-3 with TRBJ2-1, with TRBD2 matching over 7 bases. The CDR3 contains 19 residues. Germline CDR1 reads SGHNT; CDR2 reads YENEEA. The V and J ends lost 3 bases and 2 bases, in that order; junction bases with no gene match: 16. CDR3 amino acids: CASSFGGPRASGTYNEQFF. The CDR3 coding sequence is TGTGCCAGCAGCTTTGGGGGTCCCCGGGCTAGCGGTACCTACAATGAGCAGTTCTTC.

CDR3 residues: CATSDWPGTEAFF. CDR3 nucleotides: TGTGCCACCAGTGATTGGCCGGGCACTGAAGCTTTCTTT. The chain combines TRBV24-1 with TRBJ1-1; D uncertain. Trimming took off 2 bases at V and 4 bases at J, with 7 bases between the two ends. Per germline, CDR1 KGHDR and CDR2 SFDVKD. The CDR3 length is 13 residues.

The chain has TRBV7-9 and TRBJ1-2; TRBD1 might be the D (6 bases). Trimming removed 8 bases at V and 4 bases at J, with 14 bases between. Germline V gives CDR1 SEHNR, CDR2 FQNEAQ (reference sequence). The CDR3 is made up of 13 amino acids. CDR3 in DNA: TGTGCCAGCCTAACTACGGACAGCTATGGCTACACCTTC. This codes for CASLTTDSYGYTF.

The gene calls are TRBV6-6 and TRBJ2-4, with D perhaps assigned TRBD1 or TRBD2 (5 bases each). CDR1 is MNHNY, CDR2 SVGAGI, per germline (reference sequence). This CDR3 is 24 amino acids long. V was clipped by 5 bases and J by 1 base, with 39 bases between them. CDR3 in DNA: TGTGCCAGCAGTCGAACCGGGGCAGACATAAGGGGTTCGGTGTCGAGCTACGCCAAAAACATTCAGTACTTC. It codes for CASSRTGADIRGSVSSYAKNIQYF.

This clone was detected once. This rearrangement joins TRBV7-2 to TRBJ2-7; D remains ambiguous. The length of the CDR3 is 17 residues. CDR1 and CDR2 from the germline V gene are SGHTA and FQGNSA. V lost 1 base to trimming and J lost 3 bases, with 19 bases between them. CDR3 bases: TGTGCCAGCAGCTTAGATGGAGCTGTCGGGCCCTACTACGAGCAGTACTTC. As protein: CASSLDGAVGPYYEQYF.

The chain employs TRBV12-3 or TRBV12-4 and TRBJ1-5; tentatively, D is TRBD1 (5 bases). V was clipped by 4 bases and J by 6 bases, with 10 bases between them. The CDR3 length is 13 residues. The CDR3 protein is CASSSGRIQPQHF. CDR3 DNA sequence: TGTGCCAGCAGTTCAGGGCGAATTCAGCCCCAGCATTTT.

The genes are TRBV19 and TRBJ1-4; D may be TRBD1 (5 bases). V lost 5 bases to trimming and J lost 11 bases, with 18 bases between them. CDR1 is LNHDA, CDR2 SQIVND, per germline (reference sequence). This CDR3 contains 14 residues. In nucleotides, the CDR3 is TGTGCCAGTAGTTCACAGGATACCATTGTGAAACTGTTTTTT. Its protein product is CASSSQDTIVKLFF.

J is TRBJ2-2 and V is TRBV15; weak D call: TRBD1 (6 bases). From germline, CDR1 is LNHNV and CDR2 YYDKDF (reference sequence). Trimming pared 0 bases from V and 3 bases from J, leaving 8 bases between. The length of the CDR3 is 15 residues. DNA of the CDR3: TGTGCCACCAGCAGAGACACAGGGTACACCGGGGAGCTGTTTTTT. It translates to CATSRDTGYTGELFF.

This chain joins TRBV29-1 and TRBJ1-2; D uncertain. V was pared by 6 bases and J by 6 bases, with 14 bases between. Looked up from germline, CDR1 is SQVTM and CDR2 is ANQGSEA. The CDR3 is 12 residues long. The CDR3 loop reads CSVPDRQHGYTF. The CDR3 DNA reads as TGCAGCGTCCCGGACCGTCAACATGGCTACACCTTC.

There are a few counts of this clone. J is TRBJ2-3 and V is TRBV7-3; 9 bases map to TRBD2. Per germline, CDR1 SGHTA and CDR2 FQGTGA. Losses at the gene ends were 0 bases for V and 3 bases for J; bases not matched to a gene: 7. The CDR3 runs 17 residues. For the CDR3, the DNA is TGTGCCAGCAGCTTAACGACCAGTAGCGGGGGTACAGATACGCAGTATTTT. It encodes CASSLTTSSGGTDTQYF.

The chain has TRBV10-2 and TRBJ1-1, with a weak D call TRBD1 (6 bases). The CDR3 is 15 amino acids. Trimming took off 7 bases at V and 4 bases at J, with 19 bases between the two ends. Germline CDR1 is WSHSY and CDR2 is SAAADI. In nucleotides, the CDR3 is TGCGCCAGCATTTTCATCGGGGGCCTACCCACTGAAGCTTTCTTT. Its protein product is CASIFIGGLPTEAFF.